This T cell receptor (beta chain) was documented in a study of hypomethylating agent response in myelodysplastic syndrome. Germline loops: CDR1 SGHRS, CDR2 YFSETQ. Unmatched junction bases numbered 8, after V lost 4 bases and J lost 8 bases. This CDR3 region has 14 residues. Method: immunoSEQ multiplex PCR; TCRdb's copy keeps in-frame clones and lacks some. This table has approximately 5,000 clones, 81% appearing once. This receptor was identified in a human donor with myelodysplastic syndrome. This rearrangement joins TRBV5-1 to TRBJ1-2, with 10 bases matching TRBD1. The sequencing used bone marrow, collected before or after starting hypomethylating agent treatment for myelodysplastic syndrome (not recorded which). The CDR3 protein is CASSVGTGVLGYTF. The CDR3 DNA sequence: TGCGCCAGCAGCGTCGGGACAGGGGTCTTGGGCTACACCTTC.